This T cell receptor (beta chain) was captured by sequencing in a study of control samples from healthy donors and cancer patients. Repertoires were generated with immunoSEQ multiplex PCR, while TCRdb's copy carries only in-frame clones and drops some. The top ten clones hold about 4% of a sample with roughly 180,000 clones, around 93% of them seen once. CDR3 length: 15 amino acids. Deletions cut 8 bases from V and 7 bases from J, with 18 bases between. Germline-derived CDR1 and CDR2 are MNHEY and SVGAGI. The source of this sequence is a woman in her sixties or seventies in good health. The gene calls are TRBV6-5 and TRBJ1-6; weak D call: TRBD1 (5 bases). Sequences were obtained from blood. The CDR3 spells CASSQGHPGNSPLHF. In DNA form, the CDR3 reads TGTGCCAGCTCCCAAGGACATCCCGGGAATTCACCCCTCCACTTT.